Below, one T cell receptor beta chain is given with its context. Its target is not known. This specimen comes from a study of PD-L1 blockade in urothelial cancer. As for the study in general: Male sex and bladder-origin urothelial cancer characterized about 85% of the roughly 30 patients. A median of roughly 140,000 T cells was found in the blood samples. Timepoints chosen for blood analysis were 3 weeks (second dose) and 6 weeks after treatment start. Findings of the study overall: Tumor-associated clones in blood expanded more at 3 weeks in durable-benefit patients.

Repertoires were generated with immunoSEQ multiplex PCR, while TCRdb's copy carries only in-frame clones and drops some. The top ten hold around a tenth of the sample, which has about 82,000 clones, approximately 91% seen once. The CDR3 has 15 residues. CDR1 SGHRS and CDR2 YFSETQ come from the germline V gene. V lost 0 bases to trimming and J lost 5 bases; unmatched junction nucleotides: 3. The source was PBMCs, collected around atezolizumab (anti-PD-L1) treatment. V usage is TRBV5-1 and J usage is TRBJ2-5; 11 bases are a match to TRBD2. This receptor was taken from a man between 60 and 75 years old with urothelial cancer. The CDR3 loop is CASSLGLAGRETQYF. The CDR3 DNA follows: TGCGCCAGCAGCTTGGGACTAGCGGGAAGGGAGACCCAGTACTTC.